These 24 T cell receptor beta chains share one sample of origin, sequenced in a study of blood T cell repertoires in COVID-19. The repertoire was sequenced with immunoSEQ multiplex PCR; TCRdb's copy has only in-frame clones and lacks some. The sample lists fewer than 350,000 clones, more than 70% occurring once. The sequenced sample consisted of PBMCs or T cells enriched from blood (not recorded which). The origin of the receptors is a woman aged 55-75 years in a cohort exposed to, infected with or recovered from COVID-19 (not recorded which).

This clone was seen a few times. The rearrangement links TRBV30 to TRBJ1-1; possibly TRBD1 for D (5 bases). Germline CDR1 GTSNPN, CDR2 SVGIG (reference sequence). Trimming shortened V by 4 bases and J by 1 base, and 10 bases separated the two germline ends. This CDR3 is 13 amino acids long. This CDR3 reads CAWKRQSNTEAFF. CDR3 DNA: TGTGCCTGGAAAAGACAGTCGAACACTGAAGCTTTCTTT.

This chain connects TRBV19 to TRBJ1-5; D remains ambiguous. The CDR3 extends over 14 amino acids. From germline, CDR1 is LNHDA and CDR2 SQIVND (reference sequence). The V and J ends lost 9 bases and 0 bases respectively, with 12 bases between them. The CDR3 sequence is CASLRTNSNQPQHF. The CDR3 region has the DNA TGTGCCAGCTTAAGGACTAATAGCAATCAGCCCCAGCATTTT. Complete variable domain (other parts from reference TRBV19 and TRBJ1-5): DGGITQSPKYLFRKEGQNVTLSCEQNLNHDAMYWYRQDPGQGLRLIYYSQIVNDFQKGDIAEGYSVSREKKESFPLTVTSAQKNPTAFYLCASLRTNSNQPQHFGDGTRLSIL.

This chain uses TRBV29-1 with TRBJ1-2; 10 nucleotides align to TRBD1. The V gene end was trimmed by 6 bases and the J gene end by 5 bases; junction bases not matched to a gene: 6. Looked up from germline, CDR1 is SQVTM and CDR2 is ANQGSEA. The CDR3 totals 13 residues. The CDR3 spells CSVATGGSYGYTF. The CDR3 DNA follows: TGCAGCGTCGCGACAGGGGGCTCTTATGGCTACACCTTC.

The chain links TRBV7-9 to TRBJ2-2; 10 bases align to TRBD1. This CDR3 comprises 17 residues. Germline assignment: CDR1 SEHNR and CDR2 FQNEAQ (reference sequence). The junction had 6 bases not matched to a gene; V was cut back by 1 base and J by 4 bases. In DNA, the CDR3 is TGTGCCAGCAGCTTAGGACAGGGGGCCGTTAGCACCGGGGAGCTGTTTTTT. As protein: CASSLGQGAVSTGELFF.

Here the CDR3 reads CATSDLGLAGVVSYEQYF. The CDR3 region has the DNA TGTGCCACCAGTGATTTAGGCCTAGCGGGCGTTGTCTCCTACGAGCAGTACTTC. J is TRBJ2-7 and V is TRBV24-1; 8 positions match TRBD2. Germline V CDR1 and CDR2: KGHDR, SFDVKD. The CDR3 loop spans 18 amino acids. The ends lost 1 base at V and 0 bases at J; junction bases unmatched: 10.

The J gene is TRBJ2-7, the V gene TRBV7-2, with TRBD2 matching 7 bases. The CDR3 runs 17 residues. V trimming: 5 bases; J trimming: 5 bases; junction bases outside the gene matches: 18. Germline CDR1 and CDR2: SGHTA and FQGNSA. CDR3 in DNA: TGTGCCAGCAGCAGGAGAGGCGCGGGAGTAGTGATCCACGAGCAGTACTTC. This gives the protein CASSRRGAGVVIHEQYF. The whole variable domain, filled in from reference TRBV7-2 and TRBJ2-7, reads GAGVSQSPSNKVTEKGKDVELRCDPISGHTALYWYRQSLGQGLEFLIYFQGNSAPDKSGLPSDRFSAERTGGSVSTLTIQRTQQEDSAVYLCASSRRGAGVVIHEQYFGPGTRLTVT.

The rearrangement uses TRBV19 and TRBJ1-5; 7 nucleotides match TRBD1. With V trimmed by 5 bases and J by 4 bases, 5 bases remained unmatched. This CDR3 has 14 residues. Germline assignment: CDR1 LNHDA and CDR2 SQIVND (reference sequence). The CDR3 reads CASSHRQGNQPQHF. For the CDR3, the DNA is TGTGCCAGTAGTCACCGACAGGGAAATCAGCCCCAGCATTTT. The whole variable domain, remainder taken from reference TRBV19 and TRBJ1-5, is DGGITQSPKYLFRKEGQNVTLSCEQNLNHDAMYWYRQDPGQGLRLIYYSQIVNDFQKGDIAEGYSVSREKKESFPLTVTSAQKNPTAFYLCASSHRQGNQPQHFGDGTRLSIL.

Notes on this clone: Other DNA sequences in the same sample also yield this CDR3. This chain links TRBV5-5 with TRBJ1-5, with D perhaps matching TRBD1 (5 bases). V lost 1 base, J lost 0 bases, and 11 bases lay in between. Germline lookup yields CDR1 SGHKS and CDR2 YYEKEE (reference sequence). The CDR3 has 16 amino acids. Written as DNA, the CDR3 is TGTGCCAGCAGCTTGTCCCTAGGGGTTAGCAATCAGCCCCAGCATTTT. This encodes CASSLSLGVSNQPQHF.

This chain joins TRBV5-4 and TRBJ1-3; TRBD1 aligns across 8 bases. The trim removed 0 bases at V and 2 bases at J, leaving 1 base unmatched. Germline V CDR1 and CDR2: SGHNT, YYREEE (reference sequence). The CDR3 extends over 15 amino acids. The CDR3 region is CASSLAQGAGNTIYF. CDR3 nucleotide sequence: TGTGCCAGCAGCTTGGCACAGGGGGCTGGAAACACCATATATTTT.

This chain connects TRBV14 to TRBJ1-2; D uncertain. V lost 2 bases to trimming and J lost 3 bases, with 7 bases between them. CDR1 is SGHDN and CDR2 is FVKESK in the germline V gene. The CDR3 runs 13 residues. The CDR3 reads CASSQIEYYGYTF. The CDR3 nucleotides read TGTGCCAGCAGCCAAATCGAGTACTATGGCTACACCTTC.

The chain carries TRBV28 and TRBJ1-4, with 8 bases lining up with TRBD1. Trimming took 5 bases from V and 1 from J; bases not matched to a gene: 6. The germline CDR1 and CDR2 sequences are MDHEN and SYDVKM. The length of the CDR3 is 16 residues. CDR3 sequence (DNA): TGTGCCAGCAGTGGGGGACAGGCCCAAACTAATGAAAAACTGTTTTTT. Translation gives CASSGGQAQTNEKLFF.

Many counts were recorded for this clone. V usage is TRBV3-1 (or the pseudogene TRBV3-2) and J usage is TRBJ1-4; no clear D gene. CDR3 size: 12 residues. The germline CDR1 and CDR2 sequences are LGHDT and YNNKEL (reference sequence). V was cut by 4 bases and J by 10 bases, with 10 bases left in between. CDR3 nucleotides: TGTGCCAGCAGCCCAGACGGCGGAAAACTGTTTTTT. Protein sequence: CASSPDGGKLFF.

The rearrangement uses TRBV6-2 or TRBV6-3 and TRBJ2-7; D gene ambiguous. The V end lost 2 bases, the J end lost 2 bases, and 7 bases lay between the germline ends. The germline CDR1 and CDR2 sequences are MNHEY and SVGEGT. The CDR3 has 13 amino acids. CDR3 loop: CASSYAPTYEQYF. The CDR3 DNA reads TGTGCCAGCAGTTACGCGCCTACCTACGAGCAGTACTTC.

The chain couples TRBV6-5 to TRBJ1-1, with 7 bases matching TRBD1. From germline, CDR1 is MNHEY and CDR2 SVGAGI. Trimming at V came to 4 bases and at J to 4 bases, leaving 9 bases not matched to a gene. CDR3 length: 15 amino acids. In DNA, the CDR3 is TGTGCCAGCAGTTCCCCGACAGGGTGGAGCACTGAAGCTTTCTTT. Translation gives CASSSPTGWSTEAFF.

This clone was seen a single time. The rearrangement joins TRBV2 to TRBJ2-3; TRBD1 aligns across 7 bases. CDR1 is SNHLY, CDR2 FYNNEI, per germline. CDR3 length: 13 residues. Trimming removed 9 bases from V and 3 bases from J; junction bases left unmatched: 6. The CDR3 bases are TGTGCCAGTCTAGGGGGCTCGACAGATACGCAGTATTTT. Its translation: CASLGGSTDTQYF.

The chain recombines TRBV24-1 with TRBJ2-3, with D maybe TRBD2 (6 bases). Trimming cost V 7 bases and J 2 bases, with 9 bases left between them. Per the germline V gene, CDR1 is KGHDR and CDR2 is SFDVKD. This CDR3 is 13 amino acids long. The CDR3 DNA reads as TGTGCCACCAGCGGGGGATTCACAGATACGCAGTATTTT. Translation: CATSGGFTDTQYF.

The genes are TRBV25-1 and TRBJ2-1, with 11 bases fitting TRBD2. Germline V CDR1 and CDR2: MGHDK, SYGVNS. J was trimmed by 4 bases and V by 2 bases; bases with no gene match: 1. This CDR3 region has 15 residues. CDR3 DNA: TGTGCCAGCAGTGAACCTAGCGGGGGGTACAATGAGCAGTTCTTC. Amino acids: CASSEPSGGYNEQFF.

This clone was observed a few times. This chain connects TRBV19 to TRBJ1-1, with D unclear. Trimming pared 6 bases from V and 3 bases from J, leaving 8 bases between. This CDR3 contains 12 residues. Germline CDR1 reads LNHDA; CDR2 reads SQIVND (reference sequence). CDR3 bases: TGTGCCAGTAGGGGTAGCCACACTGAAGCTTTCTTT. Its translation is CASRGSHTEAFF. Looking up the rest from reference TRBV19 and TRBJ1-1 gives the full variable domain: DGGITQSPKYLFRKEGQNVTLSCEQNLNHDAMYWYRQDPGQGLRLIYYSQIVNDFQKGDIAEGYSVSREKKESFPLTVTSAQKNPTAFYLCASRGSHTEAFFGQGTRLTVV.

In DNA form, the CDR3 reads TGTGCCAGCAGCTACCGGGCTAGCGGGTCTCGGCTGGCCTACGAGCAGTACTTC. Its protein is CASSYRASGSRLAYEQYF. The chain is built from TRBV13 and TRBJ2-7; 8 nucleotides agree with TRBD2. CDR1 and CDR2 from the germline V gene are PRHDT and FYEKMQ (reference sequence). After removal of 4 bases from V and 2 bases from J, the junction contained 16 bases not matched to a gene. The CDR3 is made up of 18 amino acids.

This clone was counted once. The CDR3 DNA follows: TGTGCCAGCAGTTTTGAGGGGGTCGGCACCGGGGAGCTGTTTTTT. Its translation is CASSFEGVGTGELFF. The chain recombines TRBV28 with TRBJ2-2, with D possibly TRBD1 on 6 matching bases. Between the trimmed V and J ends, which lost 3 bases and 4 bases, there was a span of 12 bases. Germline V lookup: CDR1 MDHEN, CDR2 SYDVKM. The CDR3 has 15 amino acids.

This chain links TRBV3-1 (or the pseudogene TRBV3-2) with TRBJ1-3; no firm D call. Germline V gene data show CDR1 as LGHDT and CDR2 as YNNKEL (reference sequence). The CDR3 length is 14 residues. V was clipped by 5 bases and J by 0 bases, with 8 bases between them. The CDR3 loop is CASSARNSGNTIYF. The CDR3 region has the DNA TGTGCCAGCAGCGCCAGGAACTCTGGAAACACCATATATTTT.

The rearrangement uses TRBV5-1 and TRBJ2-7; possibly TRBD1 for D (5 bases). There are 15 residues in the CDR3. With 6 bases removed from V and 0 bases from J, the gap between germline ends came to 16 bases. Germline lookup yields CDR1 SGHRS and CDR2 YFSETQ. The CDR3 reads CASNPSPTDSYEQYF. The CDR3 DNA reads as TGCGCCAGCAACCCCTCCCCGACAGACTCCTACGAGCAGTACTTC.

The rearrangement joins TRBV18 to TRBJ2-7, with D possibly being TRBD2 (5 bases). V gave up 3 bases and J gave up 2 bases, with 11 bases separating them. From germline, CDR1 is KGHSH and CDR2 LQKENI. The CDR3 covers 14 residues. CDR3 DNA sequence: TGTGCCAGCTCACCGGAGGTATGGGCCTACGAGCAGTACTTC. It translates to CASSPEVWAYEQYF.

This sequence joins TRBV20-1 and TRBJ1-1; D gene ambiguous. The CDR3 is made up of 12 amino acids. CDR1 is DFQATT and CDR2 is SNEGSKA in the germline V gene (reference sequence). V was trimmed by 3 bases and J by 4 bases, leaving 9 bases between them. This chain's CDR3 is CSASYLFTEAFF. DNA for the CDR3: TGCAGTGCTAGTTACTTATTCACTGAAGCTTTCTTT.